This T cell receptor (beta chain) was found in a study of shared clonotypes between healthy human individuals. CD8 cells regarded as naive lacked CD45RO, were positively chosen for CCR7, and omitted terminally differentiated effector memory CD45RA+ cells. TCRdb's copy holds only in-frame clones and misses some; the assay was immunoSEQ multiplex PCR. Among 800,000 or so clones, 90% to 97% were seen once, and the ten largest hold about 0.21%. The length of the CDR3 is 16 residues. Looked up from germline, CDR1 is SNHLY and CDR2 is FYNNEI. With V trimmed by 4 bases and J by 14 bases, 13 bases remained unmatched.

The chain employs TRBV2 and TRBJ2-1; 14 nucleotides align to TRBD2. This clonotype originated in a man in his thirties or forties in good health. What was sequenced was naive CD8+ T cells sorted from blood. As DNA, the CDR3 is TGTGCCAGCAGTGGCGAAAGACTAGCGGGAGGGCCGTTGAAGTTCTTC. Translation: CASSGERLAGGPLKFF.